This T cell receptor (beta chain) was sequenced for a study of control samples from healthy donors and cancer patients. This table comes from immunoSEQ multiplex PCR, and its TCRdb copy is limited to in-frame clones, with some not included. The sample has 120,000 to 150,000 clones, about 90% seen once. The receptor was derived from a man aged 18 to 29 in good health. Sequencing was done on a sample of blood.

The CDR3 is CASSLYNSRAVYGYTF. CDR3 coding DNA: TGTGCCAGCAGTTTATATAACTCAAGGGCGGTCTATGGCTACACCTTC. This chain joins TRBV27 and TRBJ1-2; D gene uncertain. CDR3 length: 16 amino acids. The germline gives CDR1 MNHEY, CDR2 SMNVEV (reference sequence). Trimming pared 1 base from V and 4 bases from J, leaving 16 bases between.